The 25 T cell receptor beta chains given below trace back to one sample, sequenced in a study of Tregs in tolerant kidney transplant recipients. Only in-frame clones appear in the TCRdb table, and some are missing; sequencing was by immunoSEQ multiplex PCR. The table lists just under 65,000 clones, 98% of them singletons. This specimen was Tregs from blood, taken before the transplant. These receptors were collected from a human donor who received a combined kidney and bone marrow transplant.

The chain is built from TRBV21-1 and TRBJ2-1; the table assigns TRBD2, which was not confirmed against the DNA. TRBV21-1 is termed a pseudogene. The CDR3 is 19 residues long. CDR3 residues: CASSKNPLTAGSSYNEQFF. In nucleotides, the CDR3 is TGTGCCAGCAGCAAAAATCCCCTAACAGCGGGGAGCTCCTACAATGAGCAGTTCTTC.

This chain joins TRBV7-2 and TRBJ1-1; weak D call: TRBD1 (6 bases). V lost 6 bases to trimming and J lost 10 bases, with 24 bases between them. Germline values: CDR1 SGHTA, CDR2 FQGNSA. The CDR3 runs to 15 residues. The CDR3 region is CASSPTLRDTWRAFF. CDR3 nucleotides: TGTGCCAGCAGTCCCACCCTCCGGGACACGTGGAGAGCTTTCTTT.

The V and J genes are TRBV6-5 and TRBJ1-3; D is unclear. CDR3 length: 14 amino acids. V lost 7 bases, J lost 4 bases, and 14 bases lay in between. Germline loops: CDR1 MNHEY, CDR2 SVGAGI. CDR3 loop: CASKLGSAGNTIYF. The CDR3 DNA follows: TGTGCCAGCAAGCTCGGGTCAGCGGGAAACACCATATATTTT.

This chain links TRBV6-1 with TRBJ2-5; 9 bases fit TRBD2. From germline, CDR1 is MNHNS and CDR2 SASEGT. The CDR3 is made up of 18 amino acids. V shed 4 bases and J 2 bases; nucleotides not matched to a gene: 14. CDR3 protein: CASSGYVGRGGGQETQYF. In DNA form, the CDR3 reads TGTGCCAGCAGTGGATATGTTGGGCGGGGGGGAGGACAAGAGACCCAGTACTTC.

This sequence joins TRBV10-1 and TRBJ2-7, with TRBD2 identical over 11 bases. Germline CDR1 WNHNN, CDR2 SYGVQD (reference sequence). Trimming at V came to 3 bases and at J to 1 base, leaving 17 bases not matched to a gene. The CDR3 extends over 20 amino acids. As DNA, the CDR3 is TGCGCCAGCAGTGAAAGGGTTAGCGGGAGGGCAAGGACATTATCCTACGAGCAGTACTTC. This encodes CASSERVSGRARTLSYEQYF.

The V call is TRBV28, the J call TRBJ2-7; TRBD2 might be the D (6 bases). CDR1 is MDHEN and CDR2 is SYDVKM in the germline V gene. V was clipped by 2 bases and J by 4 bases, with 12 bases between them. The CDR3 sequence is 14 residues long. CDR3 amino acids: CASSLAGRVYEQYF. In nucleotides, the CDR3 is TGTGCCAGCAGTTTAGCGGGGAGAGTGTACGAGCAGTACTTC. Variable domain in full (rest from reference TRBV28 and TRBJ2-7): DVKVTQSSRYLVKRTGEKVFLECVQDMDHENMFWYRQDPGLGLRLIYFSYDVKMKEKGDIPEGYSVSREKKERFSLILESASTNQTSMYLCASSLAGRVYEQYFGPGTRLTVT.

Only one count was recorded for this clone. The gene calls are TRBV5-6 and TRBJ1-1, with a weak D call TRBD1 (5 bases). Trimming removed 2 bases from V and 10 bases from J, with 12 bases in between. The CDR3 runs 12 residues. The germline CDR1 and CDR2 sequences are SGHDT and YYEEEE. The CDR3 DNA reads as TGTGCCAGCAGCTTCGGGACTTGGGGAGCTTTCTTT. It is translated as CASSFGTWGAFF.

The chain recombines TRBV28 with TRBJ1-2; no clear D gene. Trimming shortened V by 5 bases and J by 0 bases, and 19 bases separated the two germline ends. CDR3 length equals 17 residues. The germline CDR1 and CDR2 sequences are MDHEN and SYDVKM. CDR3 in DNA: TGTGCCAGCAGTACCATCCCGCCCATCTCAGCTAACTATGGCTACACCTTC. The encoded protein is CASSTIPPISANYGYTF.

V gene TRBV18 combines with J gene TRBJ2-7; 7 bases fit TRBD1. The V and J ends lost 2 bases and 3 bases, in that order; junction bases with no gene match: 1. Germline V gene data show CDR1 as KGHSH and CDR2 as LQKENI. The CDR3 totals 13 residues. Here the CDR3 reads CASSPGTDYEQYF. CDR3 nucleotides: TGTGCCAGCTCACCAGGGACAGACTACGAGCAGTACTTC.

This sequence joins TRBV5-1 and TRBJ1-1; no reliable D call. Deletions cut 3 bases from V and 6 bases from J, with 12 bases between. Germline V CDR1 and CDR2: SGHRS, YFSETQ. CDR3 length: 13 residues. CDR3 sequence: CASSSAGRAEAFF. In DNA form, the CDR3 reads TGCGCCAGCAGCTCCGCCGGGCGGGCTGAAGCTTTCTTT. The whole variable domain, remainder taken from reference TRBV5-1 and TRBJ1-1, is KAGVTQTPRYLIKTRGQQVTLSCSPISGHRSVSWYQQTPGQGLQFLFEYFSETQRNKGNFPGRFSGRQFSNSRSEMNVSTLELGDSALYLCASSSAGRAEAFFGQGTRLTVV.

The CDR3 sequence: CASSGRKTHKGNEQFF. The DNA for the CDR3 is TGTGCCAGCAGCGGCCGAAAGACCCATAAGGGGAATGAGCAGTTCTTC. The V call is TRBV9, the J call TRBJ2-1; D may be TRBD1 (5 bases). Germline V gene sequence: CDR1 SGDLS, CDR2 YYNGEE. Trimming cost V 3 bases and J 7 bases, with 20 bases left between them. This CDR3 spans 16 amino acids.

This chain links TRBV5-4 with TRBJ2-1; 7 bases align to TRBD2. The ends lost 4 bases at V and 0 bases at J; junction bases unmatched: 4. This CDR3 contains 15 residues. In germline, CDR1 is SGHNT, CDR2 YYREEE (reference sequence). CDR3 in DNA: TGTGCCAGCAGCCCCACTAGCGTCTCCTACAATGAGCAGTTCTTC. Protein product: CASSPTSVSYNEQFF.

The V and J genes are TRBV28 and TRBJ1-4, with a possible D match to TRBD1 (5 bases). Trimming stripped 6 bases from V and 10 bases from J, with 21 bases between. The CDR3 spans 15 residues. CDR1 is MDHEN and CDR2 is SYDVKM in the germline V gene. CDR3 bases: TGTGCCAGCAGACCCCCGTCGGACATGGTAGGAAAACTGTTTTTT. Protein: CASRPPSDMVGKLFF.

The CDR3 loop is CASSLAGLATNEQFF. In nucleotides, the CDR3 is TGTGCCAGCTCACTCGCGGGACTAGCGACCAATGAGCAGTTCTTC. The chain combines TRBV18 with TRBJ2-1; 10 bases fit TRBD2. Germline CDR1 reads KGHSH; CDR2 reads LQKENI. CDR3 length equals 15 residues. J lost 6 bases, V lost 4 bases, and 6 bases had no gene match.

The chain carries TRBV11-2 and TRBJ2-7, with 8 bases fitting TRBD2. CDR3 length: 15 amino acids. The V gene's germline CDR1 is SGHAT and CDR2 FQNNGV. The J segment lost 2 bases and the V segment lost 2 bases, leaving 5 bases of the junction unmatched. CDR3 protein: CASSLTGTSAYEQYF. CDR3 DNA: TGTGCCAGCAGCTTAACTGGGACTAGTGCCTACGAGCAGTACTTC.

The chain uses TRBV7-3 and TRBJ2-7, with 7 bases aligning to TRBD2. V gave up 5 bases and J gave up 5 bases; unmatched junction bases: 9. The CDR3 spans 14 residues. CDR1 SGHTA and CDR2 FQGTGA come from the germline V gene. The CDR3 DNA reads as TGTGCCAGCAGCCCTCGGGCGGGAGACCACGAGCAGTACTTC. Its protein product is CASSPRAGDHEQYF.

This chain links TRBV7-2 with TRBJ1-4; 7 nucleotides align to TRBD1. CDR1 SGHTA and CDR2 FQGNSA come from the germline V gene. The CDR3 is 14 amino acids. J gave up 7 bases and V 5 bases, and 7 bases lay outside the gene matches. CDR3 region: CASSPGTVFEKLFF. For the CDR3, the DNA is TGTGCCAGCAGCCCCGGGACAGTTTTTGAAAAACTGTTTTTT.

The chain is built from TRBV25-1 and TRBJ2-7; TRBD1 agrees at 9 bases. From germline, CDR1 is MGHDK and CDR2 SYGVNS. Trimming cost V 6 bases and J 7 bases; bases outside gene matches: 4. The length of the CDR3 is 12 residues. CDR3 DNA: TGTGCCAGCAGACAGGGGGCATGGGAGCAGTACTTC. Protein: CASRQGAWEQYF.

This chain connects TRBV28 to TRBJ2-7; TRBD2 is a possible D gene (5 bases). The CDR3 length is 13 residues. Germline V lookup: CDR1 MDHEN, CDR2 SYDVKM. Deletions cut 8 bases from V and 3 bases from J, with 14 bases between. The CDR3 nucleotides are TGTGCCAGCCGTCGGAGCGCGGGCTACGAGCAGTACTTC. Translation: CASRRSAGYEQYF. Combining the CDR3 with reference TRBV28 and TRBJ2-7 gives the whole variable domain DVKVTQSSRYLVKRTGEKVFLECVQDMDHENMFWYRQDPGLGLRLIYFSYDVKMKEKGDIPEGYSVSREKKERFSLILESASTNQTSMYLCASRRSAGYEQYFGPGTRLTVT.

This rearrangement joins TRBV7-9 to TRBJ1-1; no clear D. V lost 5 bases and J lost 6, with 7 bases in between. Per germline, CDR1 SEHNR and CDR2 FQNEAQ (reference sequence). This CDR3 spans 11 amino acids. The CDR3 region has the DNA TGTGCCAGCAGCCGCGACTCTGAAGCTTTCTTT. Its protein product is CASSRDSEAFF.

The V call is TRBV19, the J call TRBJ2-7; 8 nucleotides match TRBD1. Germline CDR1 reads LNHDA; CDR2 reads SQIVND (reference sequence). This CDR3 comprises 16 residues. With V trimmed by 1 base and J by 3 bases, 8 bases remained unmatched. The CDR3 here is CASSIGGQGLIYEQYF. DNA of the CDR3: TGTGCCAGTAGTATAGGCGGACAGGGCCTCATCTACGAGCAGTACTTC.

This chain links TRBV9 with TRBJ2-1, with 9 bases fitting TRBD2. V trimming: 4 bases; J trimming: 2 bases; junction bases outside the gene matches: 16. The CDR3 length is 19 residues. Germline V CDR1 and CDR2: SGDLS, YYNGEE. The DNA for the CDR3 is TGTGCCAGCAGCCGAATCGGACTAGCGCCCAGTATAGCCTACAATGAGCAGTTCTTC. Encoded protein: CASSRIGLAPSIAYNEQFF.

This clone was seen only once. The chain uses TRBV28 and TRBJ1-4, with D unclear. Trimming took off 6 bases at V and 7 bases at J, with 3 bases between the two ends. The CDR3 sequence is 10 residues long. CDR1 and CDR2 (germline): MDHEN, SYDVKM. This CDR3 is CASRSEKLFF. In DNA form, the CDR3 reads TGTGCCAGCAGGAGTGAAAAACTGTTTTTT.

The chain carries TRBV6-5 and TRBJ2-3; the D gene is possibly TRBD2 (5 bases). The CDR3 totals 13 residues. Germline CDR1 is MNHEY and CDR2 is SVGAGI. V was trimmed by 6 bases and J by 1 base, leaving 8 bases between them. The CDR3 here is CASRTGGTDTQYF. CDR3 nucleotide sequence: TGTGCCAGCAGGACCGGGGGCACAGATACGCAGTATTTT.

This clone was observed once. The chain links TRBV30 to TRBJ1-1; 9 nucleotides line up with TRBD1. The V gene's germline CDR1 is GTSNPN and CDR2 SVGIG (reference sequence). V shed 4 bases and J 3 bases; nucleotides not matched to a gene: 6. This CDR3 contains 14 residues. In DNA form, the CDR3 reads TGTGCCTGGACCCCGGGACAGGGTTACACTGAAGCTTTCTTT. It is translated as CAWTPGQGYTEAFF.